This T cell receptor beta chain was recovered during a study of cytomegalovirus exposure and HLA in healthy donors. Comments on this clone: Its target is unknown.

The PCR used 60 Vbeta and 13 Jbeta primers. Some clones are missing from TCRdb's copy, which holds only in-frame ones; the method was immunoSEQ multiplex PCR. The table shows roughly 100,000 clones, with more than 65% occurring only once. Study observations and caveats: Cytomegalovirus status was reportedly diagnosed by the classifier with high specificity and sensitivity. It was reported in a later analysis that an Asian-associated ancestry cluster showed fewer N-insertions than the approximately 700-donor mean. While the bulk of TCR sequences proved rare, some public TCRs turned up in many donors. Among the sequence variants, a highly shared cluster was likely an artifact of sequencing.

In germline, CDR1 is SGHNT, CDR2 YYREEE (reference sequence). Trimming removed 2 bases at V and 5 bases at J, with 7 bases between. This CDR3 contains 13 residues. Source material: PBMCs. This sequence joins TRBV5-4 and TRBJ1-4; D call uncertain. The source of this sequence is a man between 35 and 55 years old in good health and CMV-seropositive. The chain's CDR3 is CASSFGRNEKLFF. The CDR3 DNA reads TGTGCCAGCAGCTTTGGCCGCAATGAAAAACTGTTTTTT.